One and the same sample provided the 8 T cell receptor beta chains below, sequenced in a study of tumor-infiltrating lymphocytes in primary liver carcinoma (dated by TCRdb to the late 2010s). Without any cell sorting, total RNA and DNA were extracted together from about 20-30 mg of bulk tissue using the AllPrep DNA/RNA mini kit. Sequencing instrument: Illumina HiSeq 2500. TCRbeta-specific cDNA was reverse-transcribed from 500 ng total RNA using a constant-region primer and ProtoScript II reverse transcriptase. TCRbeta libraries were built with three nested multiplex PCR rounds, a slightly modified ARM-PCR procedure. Each of the first two PCR rounds ran for nine to eleven cycles and used multiplex TRBV1-TRBV30 forward primers together with a Cbeta reverse primer. TCRdb took the public reads, trimmed them with fastp at Q25, ran MiXCR for clone calling and kept in-frame beta chains. A single entry per CDR3 protein holds the most common genes and DNA from its merged rows. A total of 40,000 to 60,000 distinct CDR3 sequences appear in this sample, 70% to 85% of them only once. Of the sample, 25% to 35% is held by the ten largest clones.

The material sequenced was liver tumor tissue from sampling region 5. This specimen's cell subset or site label, per the study, means: tumor region T5, tumor centre. The receptors stem from a man aged 40-49 years with primary liver carcinoma and hepatitis B virus infection.

Turning to this clonotype: At one end the junction does not follow the germline gene, possibly because of a read error. The chain recombines TRBV12-3 or TRBV12-4 with TRBJ1-4; the D gene is possibly TRBD1 (5 bases). This CDR3 comprises 13 residues. CDR3 coding DNA: TGTGCCGGCAGTTACGGGGCTAATGAAGAACTGTTTTTT. Translation gives CAGSYGANEELFF.

The genes are TRBV6-5 and TRBJ2-1; D gene ambiguous. The CDR3 is made up of 14 amino acids. V was pared by 10 bases and J by 4 bases, with 17 bases between. Germline V lookup: CDR1 MNHEY, CDR2 SVGAGI. CDR3 sequence reads: CAIARPASYNEQFF. CDR3 DNA sequence: TGTGCCATTGCCCGACCAGCGTCATACAATGAGCAGTTCTTC.

The CDR3 region has the DNA TGTGCCAGCAGATCGACTAGTGGGATCCGAGAGACCCAGTACTTC. As protein: CASRSTSGIRETQYF. This chain links TRBV6-5 with TRBJ2-5; possible D gene TRBD2, 6 bases. V lost 6 bases to trimming and J lost 4 bases, with 18 bases between them. CDR3 length: 15 amino acids. CDR1 and CDR2 (germline): MNHEY, SVGAGI.

About this clonotype itself: This is likely a read error, given that the CDR3 carries no conserved phenylalanine or tryptophan at its end. V gene TRBV7-8 combines with J gene TRBJ2-1; D is perhaps TRBD2 (6 bases). The length of the CDR3 is 13 residues. Germline CDR1 and CDR2: SGHVS and FQNEAQ. The V end lost 8 bases, the J end lost 9 bases, and 17 bases lay between the germline ends. In nucleotides, the CDR3 is TGTGCCAGCTGTCACCGAGGAGGGGCTGAGCAGTTCCTC. It translates to CASCHRGGAEQFL.

In its sample, this clonotype is medium-sized. The chain combines TRBV5-1 with TRBJ2-5; D might be TRBD1 (5 bases). V lost 0 bases, J lost 5 bases, and 14 bases lay in between. The CDR3 is 15 residues long. CDR1 and CDR2 from the germline V gene are SGHRS and YFSETQ. This CDR3 is CASSLAYVGVETQYF. The CDR3 coding sequence is TGCGCCAGCAGCTTGGCCTATGTAGGGGTGGAGACCCAGTACTTC.

This clonotype appeared a single time. The chain carries TRBV7-8 and TRBJ2-3; a weak D match, TRBD2 (5 bases). The CDR3 spans 13 residues. The germline V and J ends were trimmed by 6 bases and 4 bases, with 11 bases remaining between them. The germline gives CDR1 SGHVS, CDR2 FQNEAQ. In DNA form, the CDR3 reads TGTGCCAGCAGTGTAGCGAGACCAGATACGCAGTATTTT. As protein: CASSVARPDTQYF.

CDR3 amino acids: CASSYSRKREKLFF. The CDR3 nucleotides read TGTGCCAGCAGTTACTCGAGGAAACGGGAGAAGCTGTTTTTT. The rearrangement joins TRBV6-5 to TRBJ2-2; possible D gene TRBD2, 6 bases. This CDR3 comprises 14 residues. The germline gives CDR1 MNHEY, CDR2 SVGAGI. Trimming took 0 bases from V and 12 from J, leaving 14 bases between them.

Remarks on this clonotype: At one end the junction does not follow the germline gene, possibly because of a read error. This chain links TRBV6-5 with TRBJ1-6; TRBD1 matches at 8 bases. Germline CDR1 is MNHEY and CDR2 is SVGAGI. There are 15 residues in the CDR3. CDR3 loop: CASTHLTGAGSLLHF. The CDR3 DNA reads TGTGCCAGTACCCACCTGACAGGGGCGGGCTCACTCCTCCACTTT.